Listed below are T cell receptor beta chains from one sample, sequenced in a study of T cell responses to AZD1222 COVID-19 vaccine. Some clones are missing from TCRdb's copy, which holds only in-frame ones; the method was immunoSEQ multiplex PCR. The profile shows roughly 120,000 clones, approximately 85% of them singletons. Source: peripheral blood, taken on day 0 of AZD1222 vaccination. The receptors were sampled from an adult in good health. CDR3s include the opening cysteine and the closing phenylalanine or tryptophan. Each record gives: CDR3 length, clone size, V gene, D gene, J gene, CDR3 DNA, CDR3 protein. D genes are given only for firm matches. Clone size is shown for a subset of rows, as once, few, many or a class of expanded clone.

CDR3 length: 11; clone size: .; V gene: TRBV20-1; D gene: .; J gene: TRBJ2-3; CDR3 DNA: TGCAGTGCTGTACAGGGCTCTACGCAGTATTTT; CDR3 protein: CSAVQGSTQYF
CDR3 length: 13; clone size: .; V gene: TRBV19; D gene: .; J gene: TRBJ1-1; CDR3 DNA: TGTGCCAGTAGTCGGGTTGGCAACACTGAAGCTTTCTTT; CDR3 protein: CASSRVGNTEAFF
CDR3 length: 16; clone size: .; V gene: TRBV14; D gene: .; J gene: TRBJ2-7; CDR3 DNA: TGTGCCAGCAGCCAAGAGAACAGGATCGGGTCCTACGAGCAGTACTTC; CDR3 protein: CASSQENRIGSYEQYF
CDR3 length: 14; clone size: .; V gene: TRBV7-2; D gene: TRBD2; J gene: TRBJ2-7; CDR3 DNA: TGTGCCAGCAGATATAGCGGGGGGGCCGCCGAGCAGTACTTC; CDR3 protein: CASRYSGGAAEQYF
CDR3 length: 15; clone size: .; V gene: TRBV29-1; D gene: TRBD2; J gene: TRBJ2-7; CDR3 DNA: TGCAGCGTTGCGGAAAAGGGACTAGGGTTCAACGAGCAGTACTTC; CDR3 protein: CSVAEKGLGFNEQYF
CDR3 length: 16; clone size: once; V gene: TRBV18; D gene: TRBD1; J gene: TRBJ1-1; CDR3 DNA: TGTGCCAGCTCACCTCCACAGGGGGCGGGGAACACTGAAGCTTTCTTT; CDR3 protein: CASSPPQGAGNTEAFF
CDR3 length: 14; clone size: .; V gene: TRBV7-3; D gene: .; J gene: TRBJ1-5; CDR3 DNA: TGTGCCAGCAGCCCCTCCGGGGGCGGACAGCCCCAGCATTTT; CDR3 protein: CASSPSGGGQPQHF
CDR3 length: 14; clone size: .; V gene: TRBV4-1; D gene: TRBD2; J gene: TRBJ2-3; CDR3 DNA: TGCGCCAGCAGTCCCGGGGGGGCCCGAGATACGCAGTATTTT; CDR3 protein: CASSPGGARDTQYF
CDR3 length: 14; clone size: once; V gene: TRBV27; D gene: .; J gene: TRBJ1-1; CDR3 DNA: TGTGCCAGCAGTTTATTGACCGATGGGGCTGAAGCTTTCTTT; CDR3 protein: CASSLLTDGAEAFF
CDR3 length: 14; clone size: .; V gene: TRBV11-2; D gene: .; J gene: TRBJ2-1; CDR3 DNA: TGTGCCAGCAGCAGGGCGCTGGTGGGGAATGAGCAGTTCTTC; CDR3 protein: CASSRALVGNEQFF
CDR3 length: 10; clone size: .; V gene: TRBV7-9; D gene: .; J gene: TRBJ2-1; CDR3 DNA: TGTGCCAGCGGGTGGGGTGAGCAGTTCTTC; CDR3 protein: CASGWGEQFF
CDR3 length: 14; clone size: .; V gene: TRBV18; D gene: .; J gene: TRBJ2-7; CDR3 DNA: TGTGCCAGCTCCTGGACGGACGGGTCCTACGAGCAGTACTTC; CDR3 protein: CASSWTDGSYEQYF
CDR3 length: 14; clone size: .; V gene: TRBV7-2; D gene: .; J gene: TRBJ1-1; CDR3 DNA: TGTGCCAGCAGCTTAGCCACAGGGAACACTGAAGCTTTCTTT; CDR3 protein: CASSLATGNTEAFF
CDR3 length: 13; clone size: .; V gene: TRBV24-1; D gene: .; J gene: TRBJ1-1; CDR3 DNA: TGTGCCACCAGGGGTCAGAGCTTGACTGAAGCTTTCTTT; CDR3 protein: CATRGQSLTEAFF
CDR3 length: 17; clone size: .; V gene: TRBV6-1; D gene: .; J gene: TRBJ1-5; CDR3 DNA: TGTGCCAGCAGTGAAAGGGCTTGGGGGGGTTCCTTTCAGCCCCAGCATTTT; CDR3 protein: CASSERAWGGSFQPQHF
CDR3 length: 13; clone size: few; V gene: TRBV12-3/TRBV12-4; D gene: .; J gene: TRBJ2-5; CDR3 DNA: TGTGCCAGCAGTCGACAGCCCAGGGAGACCCAGTACTTC; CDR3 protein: CASSRQPRETQYF
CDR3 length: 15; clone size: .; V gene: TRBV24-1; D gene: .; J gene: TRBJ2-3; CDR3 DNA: TGTGCCACCAGTGATTTGAAGTTAGATTCTAATACGCAGTATTTT; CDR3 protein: CATSDLKLDSNTQYF
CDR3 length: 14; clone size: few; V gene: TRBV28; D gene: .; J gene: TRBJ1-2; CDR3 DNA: TGTGCCAGCAGAGGCAGGACCGCTAACTATGGCTACACCTTC; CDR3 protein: CASRGRTANYGYTF
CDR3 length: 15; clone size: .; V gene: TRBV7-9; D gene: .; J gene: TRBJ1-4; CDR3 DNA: TGTGCCAGCAGCTTAGAATCAGGTTGGGGAGAAAAACTGTTTTTT; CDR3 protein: CASSLESGWGEKLFF
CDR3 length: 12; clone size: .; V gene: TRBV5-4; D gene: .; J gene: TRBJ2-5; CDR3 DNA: TGTGCCAGCAGCTCTACGTCGAAGACCCAGTACTTC; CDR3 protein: CASSSTSKTQYF
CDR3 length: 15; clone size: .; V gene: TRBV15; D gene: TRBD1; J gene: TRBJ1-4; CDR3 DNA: TGTGCCACCAGCAGAGGTGGGCAGGGGGATGAAAAACTGTTTTTT; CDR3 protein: CATSRGGQGDEKLFF
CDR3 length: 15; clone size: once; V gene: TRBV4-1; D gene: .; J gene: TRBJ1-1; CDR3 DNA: TGCGCCAGCAGCCAAACAGAGGTAATGAACACTGAAGCTTTCTTT; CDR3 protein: CASSQTEVMNTEAFF
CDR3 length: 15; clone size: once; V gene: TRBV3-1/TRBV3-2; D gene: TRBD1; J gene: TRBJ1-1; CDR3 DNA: TGTGCCAGCAGCCAGGACAGGGGACTGAACACTGAAGCTTTCTTT; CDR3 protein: CASSQDRGLNTEAFF
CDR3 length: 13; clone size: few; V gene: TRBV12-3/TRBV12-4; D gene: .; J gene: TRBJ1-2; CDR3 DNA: TGTGCCAGCAGTTTTGGGGGCTCGGATGGCTACACCTTC; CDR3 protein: CASSFGGSDGYTF